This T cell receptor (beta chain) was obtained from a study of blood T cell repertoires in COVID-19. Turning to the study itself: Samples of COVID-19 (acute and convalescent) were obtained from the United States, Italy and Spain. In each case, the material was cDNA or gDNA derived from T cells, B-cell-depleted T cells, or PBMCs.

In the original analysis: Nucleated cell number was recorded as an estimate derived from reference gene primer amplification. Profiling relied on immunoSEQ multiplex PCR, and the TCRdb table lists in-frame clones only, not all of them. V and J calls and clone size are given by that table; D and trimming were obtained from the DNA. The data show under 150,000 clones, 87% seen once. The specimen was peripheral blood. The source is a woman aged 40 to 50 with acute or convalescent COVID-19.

In DNA, the CDR3 is TGTGCCAGCTCACCGGTTCAGGGCTACAATGAGCAGTTCTTC. Its protein is CASSPVQGYNEQFF. The rearrangement uses TRBV18 and TRBJ2-1, with D maybe TRBD1 (5 bases). The V and J ends lost 3 bases and 3 bases respectively, with 9 bases between them. This CDR3 contains 14 residues. Germline CDR1 reads KGHSH; CDR2 reads LQKENI. Combining the CDR3 with reference TRBV18 and TRBJ2-1 gives the whole variable domain NAGVMQNPRHLVRRRGQEARLRCSPMKGHSHVYWYRQLPEEGLKFMVYLQKENIIDESGMPKERFSAEFPKEGPSILRIQQVVRGDSAAYFCASSPVQGYNEQFFGPGTRLTVL.